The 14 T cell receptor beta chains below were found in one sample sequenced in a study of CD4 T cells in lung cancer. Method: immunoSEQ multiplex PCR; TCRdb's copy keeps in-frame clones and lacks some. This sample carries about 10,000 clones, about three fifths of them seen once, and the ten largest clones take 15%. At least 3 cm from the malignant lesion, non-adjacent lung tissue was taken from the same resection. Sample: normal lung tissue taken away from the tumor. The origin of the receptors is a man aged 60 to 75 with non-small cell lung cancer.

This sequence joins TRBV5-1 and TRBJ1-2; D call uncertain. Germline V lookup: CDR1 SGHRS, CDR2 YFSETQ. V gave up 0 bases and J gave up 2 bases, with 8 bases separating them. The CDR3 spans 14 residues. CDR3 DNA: TGCGCCAGCAGCTTGGCCGGACTCAACTATGGCTACACCTTC. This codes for CASSLAGLNYGYTF.

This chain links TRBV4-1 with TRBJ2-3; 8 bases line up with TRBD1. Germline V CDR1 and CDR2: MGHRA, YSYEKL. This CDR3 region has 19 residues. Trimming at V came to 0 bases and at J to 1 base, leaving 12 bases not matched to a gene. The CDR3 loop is CASSQDRVLWTGRTDTQYF. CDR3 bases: TGCGCCAGCAGCCAAGATAGAGTACTCTGGACAGGGCGCACAGATACGCAGTATTTT.

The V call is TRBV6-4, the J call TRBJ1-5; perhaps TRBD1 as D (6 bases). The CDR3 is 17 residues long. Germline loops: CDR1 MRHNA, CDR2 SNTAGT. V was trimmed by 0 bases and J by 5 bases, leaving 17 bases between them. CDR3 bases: TGTGCCAGCAGTGACTCGATTGACGGGACACCTGATCAGCCCCAGCATTTT. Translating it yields CASSDSIDGTPDQPQHF.

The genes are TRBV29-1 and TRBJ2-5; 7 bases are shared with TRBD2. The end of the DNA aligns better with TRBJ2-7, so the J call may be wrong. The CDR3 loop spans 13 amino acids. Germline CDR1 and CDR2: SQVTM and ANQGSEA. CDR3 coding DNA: TGCAGCGTTGCAGGACTAGGGATTTACGAGCAGTACTTC. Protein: CSVAGLGIYEQYF.

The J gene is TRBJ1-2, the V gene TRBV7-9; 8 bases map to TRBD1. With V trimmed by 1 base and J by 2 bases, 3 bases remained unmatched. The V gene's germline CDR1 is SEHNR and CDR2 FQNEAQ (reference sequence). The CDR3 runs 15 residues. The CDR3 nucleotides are TGTGCCAGCAGCTTAGGGTCAGGGGGCAACTATGGCTACACCTTC. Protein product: CASSLGSGGNYGYTF.

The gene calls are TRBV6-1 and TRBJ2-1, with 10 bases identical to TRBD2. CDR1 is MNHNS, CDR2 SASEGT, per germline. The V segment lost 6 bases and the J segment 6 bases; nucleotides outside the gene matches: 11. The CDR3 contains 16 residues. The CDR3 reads CASREKASGRGNEQFF. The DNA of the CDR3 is TGTGCCAGCAGGGAAAAGGCTAGCGGGAGAGGCAATGAGCAGTTCTTC.

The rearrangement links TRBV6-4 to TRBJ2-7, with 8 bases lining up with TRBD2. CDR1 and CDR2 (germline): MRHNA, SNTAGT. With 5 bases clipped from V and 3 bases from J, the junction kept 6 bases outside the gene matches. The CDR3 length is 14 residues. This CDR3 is CASSHAAGDYEQYF. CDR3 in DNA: TGTGCCAGCAGTCACGCAGCGGGAGACTACGAGCAGTACTTC.

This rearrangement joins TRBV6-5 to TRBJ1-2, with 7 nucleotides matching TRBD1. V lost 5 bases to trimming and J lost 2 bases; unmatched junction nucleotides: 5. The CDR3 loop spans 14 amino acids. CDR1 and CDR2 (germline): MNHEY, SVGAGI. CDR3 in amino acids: CASSRGTANYGYTF. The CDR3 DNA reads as TGTGCCAGCAGTCGCGGGACAGCAAACTATGGCTACACCTTC.

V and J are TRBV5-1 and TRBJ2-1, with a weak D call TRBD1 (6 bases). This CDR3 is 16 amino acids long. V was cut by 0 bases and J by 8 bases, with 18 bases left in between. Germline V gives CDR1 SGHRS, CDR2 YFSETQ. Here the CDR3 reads CASSLAAVRGSHEQFF. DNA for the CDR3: TGCGCCAGCAGCTTGGCCGCCGTCAGGGGATCGCATGAGCAGTTCTTC.

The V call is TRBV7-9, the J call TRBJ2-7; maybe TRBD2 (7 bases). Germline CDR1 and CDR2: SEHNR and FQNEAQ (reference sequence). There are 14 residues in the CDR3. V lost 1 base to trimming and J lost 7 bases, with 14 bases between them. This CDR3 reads CASSLEGGAREQYV. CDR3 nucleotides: TGTGCCAGCAGCTTAGAGGGGGGGGCTCGTGAGCAGTACGTC.

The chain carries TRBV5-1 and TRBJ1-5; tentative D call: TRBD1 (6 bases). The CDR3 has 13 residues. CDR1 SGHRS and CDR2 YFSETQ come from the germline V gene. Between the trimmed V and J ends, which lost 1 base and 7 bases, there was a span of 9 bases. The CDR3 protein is CASSLTGSQPQHF. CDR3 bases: TGCGCCAGCAGCTTGACAGGGTCCCAGCCCCAGCATTTT.

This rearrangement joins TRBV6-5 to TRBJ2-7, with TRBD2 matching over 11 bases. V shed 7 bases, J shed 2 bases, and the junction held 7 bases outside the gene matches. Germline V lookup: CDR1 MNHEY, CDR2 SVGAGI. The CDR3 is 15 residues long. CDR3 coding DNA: TGTGCCAGCACCGCCTATAGCGGGGGGGCCTACGAGCAGTACTTC. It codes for CASTAYSGGAYEQYF.

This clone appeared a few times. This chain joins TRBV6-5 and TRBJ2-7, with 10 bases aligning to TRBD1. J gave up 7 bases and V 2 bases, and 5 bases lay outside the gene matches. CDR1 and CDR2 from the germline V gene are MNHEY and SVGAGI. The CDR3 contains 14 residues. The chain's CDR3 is CASSYRTGGGEQYF. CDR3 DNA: TGTGCCAGCAGTTACCGGACAGGGGGTGGGGAGCAGTACTTC.

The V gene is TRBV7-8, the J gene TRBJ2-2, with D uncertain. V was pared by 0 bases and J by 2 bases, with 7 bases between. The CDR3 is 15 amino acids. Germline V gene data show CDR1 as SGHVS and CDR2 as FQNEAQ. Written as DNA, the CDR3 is TGTGCCAGCAGCTTAGCGGTACTCAACACCGGGGAGCTGTTTTTT. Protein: CASSLAVLNTGELFF.